Below, one TCR beta chain is given with its context. Its antigen is undetermined. The length of the CDR3 is 15 residues. After removal of 0 bases from V and 3 bases from J, the junction contained 2 bases not matched to a gene. CDR1 is SGHNT, CDR2 YYREEE, per germline (reference sequence). Donors in the study were healthy people who gave bone marrow. The sample is drawn from a study of cytomegalovirus exposure and HLA in healthy donors. Study as a whole: Earlier work reported approximately 110 million unique TCR beta sequences from about 180 million T cells.

Researchers ran the PCR with 60 Vbeta and 13 Jbeta primers. In the study's own analysis: There were about 80 million unique TCR beta chains by a later count, and about 12 million of them were shared. Clones were sequenced by immunoSEQ multiplex PCR, and TCRdb holds only the in-frame ones, with some missing. The DNA was the basis for D and trimming; V, J and clone size are from that table. Of 150,000 to 200,000 clones listed, 75% are singletons. The study's findings and limits: Presence/absence comparisons presumed near-even sequencing depth among donors.

Sequencing was carried out using PBMCs. This clonotype was sampled from a middle-aged woman in good health and CMV-seropositive. V gene TRBV5-4 combines with J gene TRBJ2-1; 8 bases map to TRBD1. The CDR3 DNA reads as TGTGCCAGCAGCTTGGACAGGGGGAACTACAATGAGCAGTTCTTC. Amino acid sequence: CASSLDRGNYNEQFF.